These T cell receptor beta chains were read from a single sample in a study of cytomegalovirus exposure and HLA in healthy donors. This table comes from immunoSEQ multiplex PCR, and its TCRdb copy is limited to in-frame clones, with some not included. This table holds about 90,000 clones, less than 80% found once. The specimen was PBMCs. The receptors shown here come from a woman aged 45-65 years in good health and CMV-seropositive. CDR3s include the opening cysteine and the closing phenylalanine or tryptophan. Fields, in order: clone size, J gene, CDR3 length, D gene, V gene, CDR3 protein, CDR3 DNA. A D gene is named only where the DNA matches it firmly. Not every row has a clone size; where given, it reads once, few, many or a size class.

>few|TRBJ1-2|16|TRBD1|TRBV5-6
CASRSQGTGTLYGYTF
TGTGCCAGCAGAAGCCAAGGGACAGGGACCCTCTATGGCTACACCTTC
>NA|TRBJ2-1|12|NA|TRBV27
CASSQRGAPMVF
TGTGCCAGCAGTCAACGGGGGGCTCCTATGGTCTTC
>few|TRBJ1-3|15|TRBD1|TRBV2
CASSEAGQGRNTIYF
TGTGCCAGCAGTGAAGCTGGACAGGGGAGAAACACCATATATTTT
>NA|TRBJ1-5|15|TRBD1|TRBV5-1
CASSLGGQARQPQHF
TGCGCCAGCAGCTTGGGAGGACAGGCCCGGCAGCCCCAGCATTTT
>NA|TRBJ2-3|17|TRBD2|TRBV30
CAWILGGMGQGTDTQYF
TGTGCCTGGATCCTGGGGGGGATGGGGCAGGGCACAGATACGCAGTATTTT
>few|TRBJ2-2|19|NA|TRBV9
CASSVIGLGGTEVTGELFF
TGTGCCAGCAGCGTAATCGGTCTTGGAGGGACAGAGGTCACCGGGGAGCTGTTTTTT
>few|TRBJ2-1|14|NA|TRBV7-9
CSSSPRGEAYEQFF
TGTTCCAGCAGCCCCAGGGGGGAAGCTTACGAGCAGTTCTTC
>NA|TRBJ1-2|13|TRBD1|TRBV27
CASSLGQGYGYTF
TGTGCCAGCAGTTTGGGACAGGGGTATGGCTACACCTTC
>few|TRBJ2-3|17|TRBD2|TRBV4-1
CASSSGLALPVSDTQYF
TGCGCCAGCAGCTCTGGACTAGCTCTACCAGTATCAGATACGCAGTATTTT
>NA|TRBJ2-2|14|TRBD2|TRBV2
CASKERGVTGELFF
TGTGCCAGCAAGGAGCGGGGGGTAACCGGGGAGCTGTTTTTT
>NA|TRBJ2-5|14|TRBD1|TRBV5-1
CASSYGQGTETQYF
TGCGCCAGCAGCTATGGACAGGGTACGGAGACCCAGTACTTC
>few|TRBJ2-4|14|TRBD2|TRBV28
CASTQTSGVGIQYF
TGTGCCAGCACCCAGACTAGCGGGGTCGGCATTCAGTACTTC
>NA|TRBJ2-7|15|TRBD1|TRBV28
CASSFGTGIVYEQYF
TGTGCCAGCAGTTTCGGGACAGGGATCGTCTACGAGCAGTACTTC
>NA|TRBJ1-2|13|NA|TRBV19
CASHQGPPYGYTF
TGTGCCAGCCACCAGGGTCCCCCCTATGGCTACACCTTC
>NA|TRBJ2-3|14|NA|TRBV6-4
CASSDTLGTDTQYF
TGTGCCAGCAGTGACACGTTAGGCACAGATACGCAGTATTTT
>NA|TRBJ2-1|14|TRBD2|TRBV7-6
CASSLGGGFSEQFF
TGTGCCAGCAGCTTAGGCGGGGGGTTCAGTGAGCAGTTCTTC
>NA|TRBJ2-7|14|NA|TRBV7-9
CASSLVGRSYEQYF
TGTGCCAGCAGCTTAGTCGGTCGGTCCTACGAGCAGTACTTC
>NA|TRBJ1-2|13|TRBD1|TRBV5-6
CASSIYRGHGYTF
TGTGCCAGCAGCATCTACAGGGGACATGGCTACACCTTC
>NA|TRBJ2-7|16|TRBD2|TRBV6-4
CARMFVPAGPLPEQYF
TGTGCCCGAATGTTCGTACCAGCGGGGCCTCTCCCCGAGCAGTACTTC
>few|TRBJ2-7|13|NA|TRBV5-4
CASSSEFRSEQYF
TGTGCCAGCAGCTCGGAGTTTCGGTCCGAGCAGTACTTC
>NA|TRBJ2-7|14|TRBD1|TRBV6-1
CASPGQGNPYEQYF
TGTGCCAGCCCGGGACAGGGGAACCCCTACGAGCAGTACTTC
>NA|TRBJ2-7|16|NA|TRBV5-1
CASSLGGPGGNHEQYF
TGCGCCAGCAGCTTGGGGGGGCCAGGGGGGAACCACGAGCAGTACTTC
>few|TRBJ2-1|13|NA|TRBV7-8
CASSLDWGLEQFF
TGTGCCAGCAGCTTAGATTGGGGGCTCGAGCAGTTCTTC
>NA|TRBJ2-2|16|TRBD1|TRBV27
CASSLSTGRNTGELFF
TGTGCCAGCAGTTTATCGACAGGGAGAAACACCGGGGAGCTGTTTTTT
>NA|TRBJ2-5|14|TRBD2|TRBV5-1
CASSPGGPQETQYF
TGCGCCAGCAGCCCGGGGGGACCCCAAGAGACCCAGTACTTC
>few|TRBJ2-7|15|TRBD2|TRBV2
CASRDSGTSLAEQYF
TGTGCCAGCAGAGACTCCGGGACTAGCTTAGCCGAGCAGTACTTC
>NA|TRBJ2-5|14|NA|TRBV15
CATSREGGIETQYF
TGTGCCACCAGCAGAGAAGGGGGTATAGAGACCCAGTACTTC
>once|TRBJ2-5|15|TRBD1|TRBV28
CASSPTQGAPETQYF
TGTGCCAGCAGTCCAACGCAGGGGGCCCCAGAGACCCAGTACTTC
>NA|TRBJ2-1|16|TRBD2|TRBV4-1
CASSLSAGGVLGEQFF
TGCGCCAGCAGCCTCAGCGCGGGGGGAGTCCTTGGGGAGCAGTTCTTC
>NA|TRBJ1-1|15|NA|TRBV30
CAWSWAAALNTEAFF
TGTGCCTGGAGTTGGGCCGCAGCCTTGAACACTGAAGCTTTCTTT
>NA|TRBJ2-5|16|NA|TRBV28
CASSLSTAGLKETQYF
TGTGCCAGCAGTTTAAGTACGGCAGGGCTTAAAGAGACCCAGTACTTC
>NA|TRBJ2-3|13|NA|TRBV28
CASRVFGEHTQYF
TGTGCCAGCAGAGTTTTCGGGGAGCATACGCAGTATTTT
>few|TRBJ1-1|12|NA|TRBV6-5
CASSAAGTEAFF
TGTGCCAGCAGTGCCGCCGGGACTGAAGCTTTCTTT
>few|TRBJ2-7|15|TRBD2|TRBV5-1
CASSPGGGVSYEQYF
TGCGCCAGCAGCCCGGGAGGGGGGGTTTCCTACGAGCAGTACTTC
>NA|TRBJ1-5|16|NA|TRBV7-8
CASSSSDRNSNQPQHF
TGTGCCAGCAGCTCATCCGACAGGAATAGCAATCAGCCCCAGCATTTT
>NA|TRBJ2-1|14|TRBD2|TRBV10-2
CASSELAGLNEQFF
TGCGCCAGCAGTGAACTAGCGGGGTTGAATGAGCAGTTCTTC
>NA|TRBJ2-5|13|NA|TRBV7-6
CASSLEQGLVQYF
TGTGCCAGCAGCTTGGAACAGGGATTGGTCCAGTACTTC
>NA|TRBJ2-3|15|NA|TRBV6-1
CASTLYEGVADTQYF
TGTGCCAGCACCCTGTATGAGGGCGTCGCAGATACGCAGTATTTT
>few|TRBJ2-7|12|NA|TRBV7-9
CSSSLQGYEQYF
TGTTCCAGCAGCTTACAGGGATACGAGCAGTACTTC
>NA|TRBJ1-2|15|NA|TRBV28
CASSLWEGLYYGYTF
TGTGCCAGCAGTTTATGGGAGGGGTTGTACTATGGCTACACCTTC